This T cell receptor (beta chain) was documented in a study of OX40 agonist ivuxolimab in advanced cancers. The V end was cut by 4 bases, the J end by 4 bases, with 14 bases between. There are 14 residues in the CDR3. The germline CDR1 and CDR2 sequences are LNHDA and SQIVND (reference sequence). Regarding this clone: Its matching antigen is unknown.

Overall study findings and caveats: CD8+ T cells were the subset that, on average, had more expanded clones than CD4+.

Libraries were prepared by immunoSEQ multiplex PCR; TCRdb keeps only in-frame clonotypes and omits some of them. The sample has about 73,000 clones; 85% to 90% are singletons. The clonotype comes from an adult with an advanced solid tumor such as melanoma, head and neck, liver or kidney cancer. The chain joins TRBV19 to TRBJ2-7, with D possibly TRBD1 on 6 matching bases. The sample was CD4+ or CD8+ T cells sorted from blood, taken in a trial of the OX40 agonist ivuxolimab. CDR3 DNA: TGTGCCAGTAGTAGGCAGACAGGTCGGTACGAGCAGTACTTC. It codes for CASSRQTGRYEQYF.